Given below is one T cell receptor (beta chain) in context. Assay used: immunoSEQ multiplex PCR; TCRdb lists only in-frame clones, some missing. The sample includes 100,000 or so clones, approximately 80% of them seen just once. This specimen comes from a study of blood T cell repertoires in COVID-19. The CDR3 loop spans 13 amino acids. From germline, CDR1 is SGHVS and CDR2 FNYEAQ. V was pared by 9 bases and J by 8 bases, with 17 bases between. Material: peripheral blood. The sequence was obtained from a man aged 50 to 60 with active or convalescent COVID-19. This chain joins TRBV7-6 and TRBJ1-3; D is unresolved. CDR3 in amino acids: CASFPRVVDTIYF. CDR3 coding DNA: TGTGCCAGTTTCCCCCGGGTAGTAGACACCATATATTTT.